Following are 28 T cell receptor beta chains from one sample sequenced in a study of tumor-infiltrating lymphocytes in primary liver carcinoma. The researchers obtained blood RNA from unsorted whole blood and also extracted germline DNA. From about 490 ng of total RNA, TCR beta-specific cDNA was reverse-transcribed using a constant-region primer. Modified slightly, ARM-PCR produced TCR beta libraries over three nested multiplex PCR rounds. Each of the first two PCR rounds ran nine to ten cycles with TRBV1-TRBV30 forward and C-beta reverse primers. MiXCR, run by TCRdb on the multiplex PCR reads, gives a single entry per CDR3 protein. The sample has a few hundred thousand distinct CDR3 sequences, more than 55% seen once. The sample taken for sequencing was peripheral blood. These receptors were taken from a woman aged 25 to 45 with primary liver carcinoma and hepatitis B virus infection.

Turning to this clonotype: This CDR3 fails to terminate in the conserved phenylalanine or tryptophan, so it likely reflects a read error. The V and J genes are TRBV28 and TRBJ2-1; D ambiguous. The germline V gene encodes CDR1 MDHEN and CDR2 SYDVKM. The CDR3 spans 17 residues. Trimming removed 4 bases at V and 0 bases at J, with 16 bases between. The CDR3 DNA sequence: TGTGCCAGCAGTTCCACTCGCCTGGCAGCCTCCTACAATGAGCAGTTCTTA. Protein: CASSSTRLAASYNEQFL.

The chain employs TRBV6-5 and TRBJ1-5; TRBD1 agrees at 7 bases. The V gene's germline CDR1 is MNHEY and CDR2 SVGAGI. V shed 6 bases and J 3 bases; nucleotides not matched to a gene: 11. The length of the CDR3 is 16 residues. The CDR3 DNA reads TGTGCCAGCAGCTCGAGACAGGGTGGTACCAATCAGCCCCAGCATTTT. It encodes CASSSRQGGTNQPQHF.

This clonotype was seen a single time. The V call is TRBV12-3 or TRBV12-4, the J call TRBJ2-6, with 7 positions matching TRBD1. The length of the CDR3 is 17 residues. The V gene end was trimmed by 6 bases and the J gene end by 0 bases; junction bases not matched to a gene: 8. As DNA, the CDR3 is TGTGCCAGCAGACCGCGGACAGGCCCCTCTGGGGCCAACGTCCTGACTTTC. Amino acids: CASRPRTGPSGANVLTF.

Comments on this clonotype: Germline and junction disagree at one end, which may indicate a read error. V gene TRBV6-6 combines with J gene TRBJ2-6, with 7 nucleotides matching TRBD1. The CDR3 runs to 17 residues. Germline-derived CDR1 and CDR2 are MNHNY and SVGAGI (reference sequence). The CDR3, as DNA: TGTGTCAGCAGCCGACAGGGAAAGGACTCTGGGGCCAACGTCCTGACTTTC. Protein: CVSSRQGKDSGANVLTF.

As to this clonotype: A much larger clone sits a single nucleotide away, making a read error possible. The chain employs TRBV12-3 or TRBV12-4 and TRBJ1-2; D not certain. V lost 6 bases to trimming and J lost 9 bases, with 14 bases between them. The CDR3 covers 12 residues. This CDR3 reads CASSLDPGSYTF. The CDR3 DNA is TGTGCCAGCAGCCTGGACCCGGGGAGCTACACCTTC.

In the case of this clonotype: The junction differs from germline at one of its ends, possibly a read error. J is TRBJ2-7 and V is TRBV4-3, with 7 bases identical to TRBD2. The CDR3 has 18 residues. From germline, CDR1 is LGHNA and CDR2 YSLEER. This CDR3 reads CPRSQAVTGGHIRYEQYF. CDR3 bases: TGCCCCAGGAGCCAAGCTGTGACGGGGGGTCACATTAGGTACGAGCAGTACTTC.

As for this clonotype: Possible read error: a much larger clone is one base away. The chain couples TRBV4-1 to TRBJ2-5; a weak D match, TRBD2 (6 bases). Germline CDR1 and CDR2: MGHRA and YSYEKL. This CDR3 has 15 residues. The CDR3 coding sequence is TGCGCCAGCAGCCCCTGGGACGTCCCGGGAGAGTCCCAGTACTTC. It encodes CASSPWDVPGESQYF.

To note about this clonotype: Just one base apart from a much larger clone, this may be a read error. The chain employs TRBV4-1 and TRBJ2-3, with D tentatively TRBD1 (6 bases). This CDR3 spans 17 amino acids. V gave up 3 bases and J gave up 6 bases, with 22 bases separating them. The germline gives CDR1 MGHRA, CDR2 YSYEKL. CDR3 in amino acids: CASSHVLQGTVQDTQYF. In DNA, the CDR3 is TGCGCCAGCAGCCATGTCCTACAGGGTACCGTCCAGGATACGCAGTATTTT.

This clonotype has at least ten counts. The gene calls are TRBV4-1 and TRBJ2-1; possibly TRBD2 for D (6 bases). The V end was cut by 4 bases, the J end by 5 bases, with 12 bases between. CDR1 and CDR2 (germline): MGHRA, YSYEKL. The CDR3 is made up of 14 amino acids. CDR3 sequence reads: CASSPARGDNEQFF. The CDR3 nucleotides are TGCGCCAGCAGCCCCGCTCGCGGGGACAATGAGCAGTTCTTC.

The chain is built from TRBV7-2 and TRBJ2-3; TRBD2 matches at 10 bases. The CDR3 loop spans 16 amino acids. Germline loops: CDR1 SGHTA, CDR2 FQGNSA. V dropped 5 bases and J dropped 5; count of bases not matched to a gene: 10. CDR3 region: CASSPLAGVSGDTQYF. The CDR3 bases are TGTGCCAGCAGCCCCCTAGCGGGAGTATCGGGAGATACGCAGTATTTT.

This clonotype has a handful of counts. This chain connects TRBV6-6 to TRBJ2-5, with 8 positions matching TRBD2. The germline gives CDR1 MNHNY, CDR2 SVGAGI (reference sequence). The CDR3 has 16 residues. After removal of 0 bases from V and 4 bases from J, the junction contained 7 bases not matched to a gene. CDR3 sequence reads: CASSYSASGSGETQYF. The CDR3 DNA reads TGTGCCAGCAGTTACTCGGCCAGCGGGAGCGGAGAGACCCAGTACTTC.

Comment on this clonotype: This clone may be a read error of a much larger clone one base away. This sequence joins TRBV29-1 and TRBJ2-5, with D perhaps being TRBD1 or TRBD2 (5 bases each). With 5 bases removed from V and 4 bases from J, the gap between germline ends came to 14 bases. Germline-derived CDR1 and CDR2 are SQVTM and ANQGSEA. CDR3 size: 13 residues. The CDR3 protein is CSVMDPGRETQYF. The CDR3 bases are TGCAGCGTTATGGACCCGGGGCGAGAGACCCAGTACTTC.

Regarding this clonotype: A much larger clone differs by one base, so this may be a read error. The genes are TRBV6-5 and TRBJ2-1; D ambiguous. This CDR3 spans 12 amino acids. The germline CDR1 and CDR2 sequences are MNHEY and SVGAGI. The CDR3: CTQPHEGNEQFF. The DNA of the CDR3 is TGTACCCAGCCACATGAAGGCAATGAGCAGTTCTTC.

This clonotype came up once. The gene calls are TRBV7-3 and TRBJ2-1, with D possibly matching TRBD1 (5 bases). V was shortened by 5 bases and J by 4 bases, with 6 bases between the two germline ends. This CDR3 comprises 12 residues. The germline gives CDR1 SGHTA, CDR2 FQGTGA. This chain's CDR3 is CASSDSYNEQFF. The CDR3 DNA is TGTGCCAGCAGCGACAGTTACAATGAGCAGTTCTTC.

To note about this clonotype: One base away lies a much larger clone, so this may be a sequencing read error. The chain joins TRBV29-1 to TRBJ2-3; 8 bases align to TRBD1. This CDR3 is 16 amino acids long. The germline V gene encodes CDR1 SQVTM and CDR2 ANQGSEA. CDR3 bases: TGCAGCGTTGAAGACCCGCGACAGGGGAACCCAGATGCGCAGTATTTT. Encoded protein: CSVEDPRQGNPDAQYF.

This clonotype came up many times. The chain carries TRBV12-3 or TRBV12-4 and TRBJ2-5; possibly TRBD2 for D (5 bases). The CDR3 loop spans 13 amino acids. The ends were cut back, 1 base at V and 5 bases at J, with 8 bases in the middle. Here the CDR3 DNA reads TGTGCCAGCAGTTTAGACCAGCGGGAGACCCAGTACTTC. As protein: CASSLDQRETQYF.

The V call is TRBV5-5, the J call TRBJ2-7; TRBD2 matches at 11 bases. Germline CDR1 is SGHKS and CDR2 is YYEKEE (reference sequence). The trim removed 5 bases at V and 5 bases at J, leaving 9 bases unmatched. This CDR3 is built from 15 residues. CDR3 coding DNA: TGTGCCAGCAGTTTTACTAGCGGGAGACCGAACGAGCAGTACTTC. Encoded protein: CASSFTSGRPNEQYF.

This clonotype was seen just once. With a much larger clone just one base away, this may be a read error. The V call is TRBV7-9, the J call TRBJ2-7, with D unclear. Germline CDR1 is SEHNR and CDR2 is FQNEAQ (reference sequence). The CDR3 has 12 residues. CDR3 coding DNA: TGTGTCAGCAGCGCCCGCGTGGCCGTACTGTACTTC. It yields the protein CVSSARVAVLYF.

On this clonotype: One base away lies a much larger clone, so this may be a sequencing read error. The V and J genes are TRBV12-3 or TRBV12-4 and TRBJ2-1; D not resolved. CDR3 length: 14 residues. The CDR3 is CGSSLDPIWVEQFF. CDR3 bases: TGTGGCAGCAGTTTAGATCCCATCTGGGTTGAGCAGTTCTTC.

As concerns this clonotype: A much larger clone is a single base away; this may be a read error. The chain has TRBV30 and TRBJ1-5, with 7 bases fitting TRBD1. Germline values: CDR1 GTSNPN, CDR2 SVGIG (reference sequence). The CDR3 is 14 residues long. This CDR3 reads CVWRAPGQYQPQHF. The CDR3 region has the DNA TGTGTCTGGAGGGCTCCGGGACAGTATCAGCCCCAGCATTTT.

The genes are TRBV29-1 and TRBJ2-2, with D perhaps TRBD1 or TRBD2 (6 bases each). Trimming left V 7 bases short and J 5 bases short, with 17 bases between. Germline lookup yields CDR1 SQVTM and CDR2 ANQGSEA. The CDR3 has 14 amino acids. CDR3 DNA: TGCAGCGCGGGGGACACGACATTAACCGGGGAGCTGTTTTTT. Amino acid sequence: CSAGDTTLTGELFF.

This clonotype was observed a single time. This chain links TRBV6-5 with TRBJ2-3; 8 nucleotides align to TRBD2. CDR3 size: 14 residues. CDR1 is MNHEY, CDR2 SVGAGI, per germline. The V segment lost 10 bases and the J segment 0 bases; nucleotides outside the gene matches: 6. In DNA, the CDR3 is TGTGCCAACACCCCTAGCGGGAGCACAGATACGCAGTATTTT. Amino acid sequence: CANTPSGSTDTQYF.

This clonotype was detected a few times. The chain joins TRBV12-3 or TRBV12-4 to TRBJ2-7; D perhaps matches TRBD2 (7 bases). With 4 bases removed from V and 5 bases from J, the gap between germline ends came to 18 bases. This CDR3 is 15 amino acids long. The CDR3 bases are TGTGCCAGCAGTTCCGCGGGGGCGGGCCCCCACGAGCAGTACTTC. Protein: CASSSAGAGPHEQYF.

A single count supports this clonotype. The V and J genes are TRBV11-3 and TRBJ1-2; possible D gene TRBD1, 5 bases. The V and J ends lost 5 bases and 8 bases respectively, with 18 bases between them. The CDR3 covers 14 residues. Germline V gives CDR1 SGHNT, CDR2 YENEEA. In nucleotides, the CDR3 is TGTGCCAGCAGCACGGGGAGAGGGGAAGACGGCTACACCTTC. This gives the protein CASSTGRGEDGYTF.

Of note for this clonotype: Mismatch with germline at one junction end may stem from a read error. The V and J genes are TRBV11-3 and TRBJ2-1, with D maybe TRBD2 (6 bases). The CDR3 runs to 15 residues. Germline CDR1 and CDR2: SGHNT and YENEEA. This CDR3 is CASSQEAEGYNEQFF. CDR3 DNA: TGTGCCAGCAGCCAGGAAGCGGAGGGCTACAATGAGCAATTCTTC.

This clonotype was recorded once. The junction departs from the called germline gene at one end, perhaps through a read error. This chain uses TRBV11-1 with TRBJ2-3; D is unresolved. CDR1 and CDR2 (germline): SGHAT, FQDESV (reference sequence). The CDR3 spans 13 residues. The CDR3 sequence is CASSLGTGDTQYF. CDR3 bases: TGTGCCAGCAGCTTAGGGACCGGAGATACACAGTATTTT.

About this clonotype itself: Relative to the germline gene, one junction end is altered; a read error may explain this. This chain connects TRBV6-2 or TRBV6-3 to TRBJ2-7; TRBD1 aligns across 7 bases. This CDR3 has 15 amino acids. The germline CDR1 and CDR2 sequences are MNHEY and SVGEGT. DNA of the CDR3: TGTGCCATCAGTTACTCGAACAGGGGCAGGTACGAGCAGTACTTC. Translated: CAISYSNRGRYEQYF.

Comment on this clonotype: A read error may account for a junction end that differs from germline. The genes are TRBV11-3 and TRBJ2-7; D is perhaps TRBD1 (5 bases). The CDR3 loop spans 12 amino acids. The germline V gene has CDR1 SGHNT and CDR2 YENEEA. CDR3 protein: CATATGKDEQCF. The DNA for the CDR3 is TGTGCCACCGCTACAGGAAAGGACGAGCAGTGCTTC.